These 7 T cell receptor beta chains originate from one sample sequenced in a study of beta chain features in type 1 diabetes. The isolated RNA, all of it, was reverse transcribed, so expressed TCRB transcripts were what got sequenced. Sequencing was performed with immunoSEQ multiplex PCR; in TCRdb, only in-frame clones are kept and a portion is missing. The table lists about 290,000 clones, 7.5% to 9.5% of them singletons. The sequenced sample was central memory CD4+ T cells from blood. These receptors all stem from a woman aged 18-29 years in good health.

This clone was recorded a few times. J is TRBJ1-2 and V is TRBV7-8; D is undetermined. CDR3 length: 13 amino acids. V was shortened by 5 bases and J by 3 bases, with 10 bases between the two germline ends. CDR1 is SGHVS, CDR2 FQNEAQ, per germline. CDR3 coding DNA: TGTGCCAGCAGCGCGGGAGGTGACTATGGCTACACCTTC. It codes for CASSAGGDYGYTF.

The V gene is TRBV5-1, the J gene TRBJ2-4; TRBD2 is a possible D gene (5 bases). The CDR3 has 16 residues. The V gene lost 0 bases and the J gene lost 8 bases, with 18 bases spanning the gap. In germline, CDR1 is SGHRS, CDR2 YFSETQ. CDR3 nucleotide sequence: TGCGCCAGCAGCTTGGGCCGGGGAATAGGGTTGGACATTCAGTACTTC. Translated: CASSLGRGIGLDIQYF.

J is TRBJ2-7 and V is TRBV19; D may be TRBD1 (6 bases). Trimming pared 6 bases from V and 2 bases from J, leaving 11 bases between. The CDR3 has 13 residues. Germline CDR1 and CDR2: LNHDA and SQIVND (reference sequence). The CDR3 protein is CASSRDKTYEQYF. For the CDR3, the DNA is TGTGCCAGTAGCAGGGACAAGACCTACGAGCAGTACTTC.

This clone was counted between two and nine times. This chain uses TRBV2 with TRBJ2-7; no reliable D call. The CDR3 has 12 amino acids. Per the germline V gene, CDR1 is SNHLY and CDR2 is FYNNEI. The V end was cut by 5 bases, the J end by 0 bases, with 5 bases between. CDR3 DNA sequence: TGTGCCAGCAGTTCTCCCTCCTACGAGCAGTACTTC. The encoded protein is CASSSPSYEQYF.

As DNA, the CDR3 is TGTGCCAGCAGCGGCGGGCCGACCGGAGAGCAGTTCTTC. Its translation: CASSGGPTGEQFF. This rearrangement joins TRBV7-2 to TRBJ2-1, with TRBD2 as a possible D gene (5 bases). Germline CDR1 reads SGHTA; CDR2 reads FQGNSA. The CDR3 contains 13 residues. V was trimmed by 5 bases and J by 10 bases, leaving 15 bases between them.

Worth noting for this clone: A much larger clone is a single base away; this may be a read error. This chain links TRBV27 with TRBJ2-3; no firm D call. The CDR3 sequence is 11 residues long. Germline lookup yields CDR1 MNHEY and CDR2 SMNVEV (reference sequence). Trimming removed 4 bases at V and 2 bases at J, with 1 base between. CDR3 loop: CASSSTDTQYF. For the CDR3, the DNA is TGTGCCAGCAGTTCCACAGATACGCAGTATTTT.

The rearrangement uses TRBV27 and TRBJ2-5, with D perhaps matching TRBD1 or TRBD2 (6 bases each). V was clipped by 2 bases and J by 5 bases, with 15 bases between them. CDR3 length: 15 amino acids. Germline V gene data show CDR1 as MNHEY and CDR2 as SMNVEV (reference sequence). The CDR3 sequence: CASSLPGAVRETQYF. DNA for the CDR3: TGTGCCAGCAGTTTACCGGGGGCGGTTAGGGAGACCCAGTACTTC.